This is a list of T cell receptor beta chains from one sample in a study of blood T cells in healthy people across ages. A single record per CDR3 protein comes from TCRdb applying MiXCR to the 5' RACE reads. The repertoire consists of 550,000 to 750,000 distinct CDR3 sequences, with under 25% occurring once and the leading ten covering roughly 3.4%. The material sequenced was blood. Receptor source: a man aged 70 or older in good health. Both conserved end residues are part of each CDR3. D genes are given only for firm matches. Part of the rows lack a size; the others show once, few, many or a class for expanded clones.

j_gene,d_gene,abundance,v_gene,CDR3aa,CDR3nt
TRBJ2-1,NA,NA,TRBV27,CASSLTDRTPSLGQFF,TGTGCCAGCAGTTTAACAGACAGGACCCCCTCCTTAGGCCAGTTCTTC
TRBJ2-1,TRBD1,NA,TRBV27,CASSLGTGTYNEQFF,TGTGCCAGCAGTTTAGGGACAGGGACCTACAATGAGCAGTTCTTC
TRBJ1-2,TRBD1,NA,TRBV29-1,CSAGRDSWGYGYTF,TGCAGCGCTGGCCGGGACAGTTGGGGGTATGGCTACACCTTC
TRBJ1-4,NA,few,TRBV29-1,CSVLALDSATNEKLFF,TGCAGCGTTTTAGCTTTGGACAGCGCAACTAATGAAAAACTGTTTTTT
TRBJ2-3,TRBD1,few,TRBV5-6,CASSPPGQVSTDTQYF,TGTGCCAGCAGCCCACCGGGACAGGTTAGCACAGATACGCAGTATTTT
TRBJ1-4,NA,NA,TRBV27,CASSPRPQGNEKLFF,TGTGCCAGCAGTCCCCGGCCCCAGGGTAATGAAAAACTGTTTTTT
TRBJ1-2,TRBD1,few,TRBV5-1,CASSRQGENGYTF,TGCGCCAGCAGCAGACAGGGGGAGAATGGCTACACCTTC
TRBJ2-2,TRBD1,NA,TRBV5-1,CASSLGDRADTGELFF,TGCGCCAGCAGCTTGGGGGACAGGGCGGACACCGGGGAGCTGTTTTTT
TRBJ1-1,NA,few,TRBV7-2,CASSLGPGPRRNTEAFF,TGTGCCAGCAGCTTAGGGCCCGGGCCTAGGAGGAACACTGAAGCTTTCTTT
TRBJ1-5,NA,NA,TRBV7-8,CASSLHIIQPQHF,TGTGCCAGCAGCCTACATATTATTCAGCCCCAGCATTTT
TRBJ2-1,TRBD2,NA,TRBV19,CASSRGTRSPNEQFF,TGTGCCAGTAGTAGGGGGACTAGGAGTCCTAATGAGCAGTTCTTC
TRBJ2-2,NA,NA,TRBV12-3/TRBV12-4,CASSLFPGRNTGELFF,TGTGCCAGCAGTTTATTTCCAGGGCGGAACACCGGGGAGCTGTTTTTT
TRBJ2-7,NA,many,TRBV30,CAWSPRGWKLVSYEQYF,TGTGCCTGGAGTCCTCGGGGGTGGAAGTTAGTATCCTACGAGCAGTACTTC
TRBJ2-2,NA,few,TRBV5-1,CASSLSLGGNTGELFF,TGCGCCAGCAGCCTGTCCTTAGGCGGTAACACCGGGGAGCTGTTTTTT
TRBJ2-7,TRBD2,NA,TRBV18,CASSPASGGSYEQYF,TGTGCCAGCTCACCTGCGTCGGGAGGCAGCTACGAGCAGTACTTC
TRBJ1-3,NA,NA,TRBV7-2,CASSVKGGYTIYF,TGTGCCAGCAGCGTAAAGGGGGGGTACACCATATATTTT